This TCR beta chain emerged from a study of T cells in Graves' hyperthyroidism and ophthalmopathy. This clonotype showed up just a few times. RNA transcripts were the template for amplifying TCR beta CDR3 regions. The primer set for the first-round RT-PCR of the TCR CDR3 was HTBI. TCRdb re-derived calls from the multiplex PCR reads in MiXCR, one entry per CDR3 protein. The data contain roughly 710,000 distinct CDR3 sequences, around 40% of them singletons. The sample was blood. The sequence was obtained from a woman in her 40s with Graves' hyperthyroidism.

CDR3 amino acids: CATYRGGDTGELFF. Written as DNA, the CDR3 is TGTGCCACATACAGGGGAGGGGACACCGGGGAGCTGTTTTTT. The V call is TRBV7-2, the J call TRBJ2-2; D could derive from TRBD1 or TRBD2 (7 bases each). Germline-derived CDR1 and CDR2 are SGHTA and FQGNSA. The CDR3 is 14 amino acids. The V end lost 10 bases, the J end lost 3 bases, and 15 bases lay between the germline ends.